This T cell receptor (beta chain) came from a study of memory CD4+ T cells and cytomegalovirus serostatus. The sort gate was single viable CD3+CD4+CD8-CD45RO+ cells for memory CD4+ T cells. Authors' methods: Out-of-frame sequences were removed, leaving around 2.2 million distinct TCRbeta sequences. Sequencing used immunoSEQ multiplex PCR; TCRdb keeps in-frame clones, though not all of them. Clonal size and the V and J genes are those of that table, whereas D and trimming came from the DNA. In the table there are 75,000 to 95,000 clones, approximately 80% of which are singletons. The germline gives CDR1 GTSNPN, CDR2 SVGIG (reference sequence). This CDR3 comprises 14 residues. Trimming took 2 bases from V and 2 from J; bases not matched to a gene: 6.

This clonotype originated in an adult in good health and CMV-seronegative. The chain combines TRBV30 with TRBJ2-7; TRBD1 matches 7 bases. What was sequenced was memory CD4+ T cells from blood. The CDR3 sequence: CAWSRDSFTYEQYF. The CDR3 region has the DNA TGTGCCTGGAGTCGGGACAGCTTCACCTACGAGCAGTACTTC.